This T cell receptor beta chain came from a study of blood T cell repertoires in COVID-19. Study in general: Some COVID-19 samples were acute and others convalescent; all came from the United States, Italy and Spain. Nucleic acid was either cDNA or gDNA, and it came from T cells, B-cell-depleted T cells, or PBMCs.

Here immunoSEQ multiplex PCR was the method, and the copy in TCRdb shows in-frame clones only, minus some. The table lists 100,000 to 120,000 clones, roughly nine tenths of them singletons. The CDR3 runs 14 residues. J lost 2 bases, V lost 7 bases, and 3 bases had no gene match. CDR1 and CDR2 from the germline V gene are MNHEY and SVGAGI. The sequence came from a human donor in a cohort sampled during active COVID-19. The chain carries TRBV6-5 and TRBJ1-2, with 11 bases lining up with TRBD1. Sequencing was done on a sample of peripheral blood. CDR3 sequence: CASTGTGGNYGYTF. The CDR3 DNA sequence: TGTGCCAGCACCGGGACAGGGGGAAACTATGGCTACACCTTC.